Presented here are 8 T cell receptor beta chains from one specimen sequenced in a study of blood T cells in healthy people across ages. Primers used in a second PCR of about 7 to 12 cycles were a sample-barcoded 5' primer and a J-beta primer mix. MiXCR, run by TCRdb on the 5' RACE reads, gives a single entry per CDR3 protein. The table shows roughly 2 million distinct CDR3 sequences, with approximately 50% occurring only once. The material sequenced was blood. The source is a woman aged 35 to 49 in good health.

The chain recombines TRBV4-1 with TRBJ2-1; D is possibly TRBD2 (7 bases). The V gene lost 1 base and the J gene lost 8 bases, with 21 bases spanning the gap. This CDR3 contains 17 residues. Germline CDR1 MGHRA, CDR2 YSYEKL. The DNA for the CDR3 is TGCGCCAGCAGCCAAGGCGGAGGGAGGGGGGTGACGGATGAGCAGTTCTTC. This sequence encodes CASSQGGGRGVTDEQFF.

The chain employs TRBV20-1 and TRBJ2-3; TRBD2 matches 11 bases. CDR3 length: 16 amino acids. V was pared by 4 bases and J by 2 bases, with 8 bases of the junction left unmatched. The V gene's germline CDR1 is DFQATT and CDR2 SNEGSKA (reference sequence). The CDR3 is CSATPVAGGNTDTQYF. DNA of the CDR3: TGCAGTGCTACCCCAGTAGCGGGGGGGAACACAGATACGCAGTATTTT.

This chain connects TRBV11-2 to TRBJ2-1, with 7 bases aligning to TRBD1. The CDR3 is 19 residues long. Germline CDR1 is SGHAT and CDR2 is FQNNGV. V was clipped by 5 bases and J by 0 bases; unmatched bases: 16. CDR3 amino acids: CASSPSRMTGPSSYNEQFF. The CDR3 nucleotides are TGTGCCAGCAGCCCGAGCCGAATGACAGGGCCAAGCTCCTACAATGAGCAGTTCTTC.

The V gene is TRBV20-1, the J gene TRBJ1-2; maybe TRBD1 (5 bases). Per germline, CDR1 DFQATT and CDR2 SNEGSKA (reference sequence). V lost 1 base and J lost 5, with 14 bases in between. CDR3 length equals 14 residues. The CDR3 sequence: CSARVVRGEYGYTF. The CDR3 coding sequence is TGCAGTGCTAGAGTAGTAAGGGGAGAGTATGGCTACACCTTC.

The DNA for the CDR3 is TGTGCCAGCAGCGATAGACAGGGAATAGATACGCAGTATTTT. Its translation is CASSDRQGIDTQYF. This rearrangement joins TRBV9 to TRBJ2-3; 7 bases line up with TRBD1. V was pared by 3 bases and J by 5 bases, with 6 bases of the junction left unmatched. In germline, CDR1 is SGDLS, CDR2 YYNGEE. The CDR3 consists of 14 residues.

DNA for the CDR3: TGCAGTGCCCTATTGGGGCAAAACTATGGCTACACCTTC. Residues: CSALLGQNYGYTF. The rearrangement joins TRBV20-1 to TRBJ1-2; weak D call: TRBD1 (5 bases). CDR1 and CDR2 (germline): DFQATT, SNEGSKA (reference sequence). V lost 6 bases and J lost 2, with 13 bases in between. The CDR3 runs 13 residues.

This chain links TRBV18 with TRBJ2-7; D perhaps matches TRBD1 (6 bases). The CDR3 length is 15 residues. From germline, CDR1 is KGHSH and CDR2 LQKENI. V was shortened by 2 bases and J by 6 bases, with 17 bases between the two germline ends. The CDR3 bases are TGTGCCAGCTCACCAAGGACAGTCTCCTCTTCCGAGCAGTACTTC. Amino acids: CASSPRTVSSSEQYF.

CDR3: CASSRQAPYNEQFF. CDR3 sequence (DNA): TGTGCCAGCAGTAGACAGGCCCCCTACAATGAGCAGTTCTTC. V is TRBV6-5 and J is TRBJ2-1, with a tentative D call TRBD1 (6 bases). The CDR3 spans 14 residues. Trimming left V 5 bases short and J 2 bases short, with 10 bases between. Germline CDR1 and CDR2: MNHEY and SVGAGI.